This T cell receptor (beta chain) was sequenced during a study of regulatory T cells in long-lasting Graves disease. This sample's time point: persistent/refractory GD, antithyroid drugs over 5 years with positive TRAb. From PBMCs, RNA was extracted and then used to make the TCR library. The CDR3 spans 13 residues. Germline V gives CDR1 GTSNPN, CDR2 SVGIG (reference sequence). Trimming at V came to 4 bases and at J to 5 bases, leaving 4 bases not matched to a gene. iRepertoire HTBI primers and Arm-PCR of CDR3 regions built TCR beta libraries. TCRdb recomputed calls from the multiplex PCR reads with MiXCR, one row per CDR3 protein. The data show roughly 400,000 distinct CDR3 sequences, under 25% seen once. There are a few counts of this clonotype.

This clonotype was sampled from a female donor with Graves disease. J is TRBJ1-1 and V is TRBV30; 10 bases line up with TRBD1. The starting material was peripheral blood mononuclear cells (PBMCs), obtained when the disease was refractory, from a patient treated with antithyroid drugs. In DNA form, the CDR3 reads TGTGCCTGGACCCTGGACAGGGGGACTGAAGCTTTCTTT. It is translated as CAWTLDRGTEAFF.